This TCR beta chain was sequenced during a study of identical twins. The study, taken as a whole, reports: Twins showed weaker excess sharing in their beta out-of-frame sequences. Models underestimated TCR alpha sharing (out-of-frame) in monozygotic twins. The presence of invariant MAIT and iNKT cells could partly confound analyses of zero-insertion sequences.

TCRdb reanalysed the 5' RACE reads using MiXCR and keeps one entry per CDR3 protein. The data hold 550,000 to 800,000 distinct CDR3 sequences, with just over 7% observed a single time. This clonotype was seen at least ten times. Its antigen is currently unknown. The CDR3 contains 13 residues. V lost 3 bases and J lost 8, with 13 bases in between. Per germline, CDR1 SGHVS and CDR2 FNYEAQ. Another study also made use of these data, one on yellow fever vaccine responses in identical twins.

The specimen was PBMCs. This chain connects TRBV7-6 to TRBJ1-1; weak D call: TRBD1 (5 bases). The receptor was isolated from a woman aged 18-29 years in good health. This CDR3 is CASSLGTVTEAFF. As DNA, the CDR3 is TGTGCCAGCAGCTTGGGGACTGTTACAGAAGCTTTCTTT.